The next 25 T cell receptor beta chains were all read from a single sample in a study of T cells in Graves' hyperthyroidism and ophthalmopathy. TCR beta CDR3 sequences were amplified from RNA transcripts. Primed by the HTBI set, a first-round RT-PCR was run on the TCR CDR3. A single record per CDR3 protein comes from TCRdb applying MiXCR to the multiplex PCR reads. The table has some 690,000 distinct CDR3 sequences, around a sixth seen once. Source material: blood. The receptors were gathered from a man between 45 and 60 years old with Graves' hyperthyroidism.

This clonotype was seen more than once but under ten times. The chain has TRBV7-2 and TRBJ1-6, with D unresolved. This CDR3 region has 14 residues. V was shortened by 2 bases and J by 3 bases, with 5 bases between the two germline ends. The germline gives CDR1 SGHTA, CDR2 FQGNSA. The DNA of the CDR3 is TGTGCCAGCAGCTTAATAAGCTATAATTCACCCCTCCACTTT. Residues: CASSLISYNSPLHF.

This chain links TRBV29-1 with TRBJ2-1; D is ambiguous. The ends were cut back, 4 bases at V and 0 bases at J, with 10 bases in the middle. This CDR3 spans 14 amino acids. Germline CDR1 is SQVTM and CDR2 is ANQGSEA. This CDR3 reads CSVGQAYSYNEQFF. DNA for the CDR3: TGCAGCGTTGGGCAGGCCTACTCCTACAATGAGCAGTTCTTC.

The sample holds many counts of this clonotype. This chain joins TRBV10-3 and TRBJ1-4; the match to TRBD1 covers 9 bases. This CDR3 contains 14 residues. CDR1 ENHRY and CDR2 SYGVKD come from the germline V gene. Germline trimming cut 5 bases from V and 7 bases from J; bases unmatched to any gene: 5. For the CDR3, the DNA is TGTGCCATCAGTCAGGGACAGGGTTCTGAAAAACTGTTTTTT. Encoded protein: CAISQGQGSEKLFF.

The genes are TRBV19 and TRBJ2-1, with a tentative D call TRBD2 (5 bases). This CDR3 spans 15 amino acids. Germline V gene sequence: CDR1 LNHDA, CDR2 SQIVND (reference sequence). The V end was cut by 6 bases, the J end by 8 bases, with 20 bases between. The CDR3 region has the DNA TGTGCCAGTAGGGTGGGAGTATGGTTCGGCGATGAGCAGTTCTTC. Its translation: CASRVGVWFGDEQFF.

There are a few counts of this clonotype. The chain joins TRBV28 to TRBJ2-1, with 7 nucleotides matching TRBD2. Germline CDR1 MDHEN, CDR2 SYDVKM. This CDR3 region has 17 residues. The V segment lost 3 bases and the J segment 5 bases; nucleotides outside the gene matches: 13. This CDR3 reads CASSFLAGAGGDNEQFF. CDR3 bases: TGTGCCAGCAGTTTCTTAGCGGGTGCAGGCGGAGACAATGAGCAGTTCTTC.

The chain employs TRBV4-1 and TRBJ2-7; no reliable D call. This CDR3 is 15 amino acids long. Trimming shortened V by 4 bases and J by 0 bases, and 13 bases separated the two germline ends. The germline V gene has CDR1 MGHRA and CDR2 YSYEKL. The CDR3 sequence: CASSPAYGPSYEQYF. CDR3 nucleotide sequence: TGCGCCAGCAGCCCAGCATACGGACCCTCCTACGAGCAGTACTTC.

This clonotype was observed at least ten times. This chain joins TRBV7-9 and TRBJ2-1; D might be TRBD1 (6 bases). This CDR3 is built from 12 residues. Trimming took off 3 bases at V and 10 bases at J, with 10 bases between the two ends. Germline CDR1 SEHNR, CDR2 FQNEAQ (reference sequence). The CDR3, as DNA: TGTGCCAGCAGCTTCCAGGGGATCGAGCAGTTCTTC. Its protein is CASSFQGIEQFF.

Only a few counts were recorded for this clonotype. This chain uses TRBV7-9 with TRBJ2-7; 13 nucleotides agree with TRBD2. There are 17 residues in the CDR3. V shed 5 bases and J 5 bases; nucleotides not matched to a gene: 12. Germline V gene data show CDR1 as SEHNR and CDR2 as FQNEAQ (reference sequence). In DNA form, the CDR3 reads TGTGCCAGCAGCACTGGACAAGGACTAGCGGGAGTGGACGAGCAGTACTTC. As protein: CASSTGQGLAGVDEQYF.

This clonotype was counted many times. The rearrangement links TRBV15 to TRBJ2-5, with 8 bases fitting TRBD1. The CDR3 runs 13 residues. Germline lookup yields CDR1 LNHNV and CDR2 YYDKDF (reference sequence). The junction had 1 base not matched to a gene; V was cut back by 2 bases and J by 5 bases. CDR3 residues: CATSRRDRETQYF. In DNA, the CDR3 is TGTGCCACCAGCAGACGGGACAGGGAGACCCAGTACTTC. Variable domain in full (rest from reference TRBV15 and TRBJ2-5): DAMVIQNPRYQVTQFGKPVTLSCSQTLNHNVMYWYQQKSSQAPKLLFHYYDKDFNNEADTPDNFQSRRPNTSFCFLDIRSPGLGDTAMYLCATSRRDRETQYFGPGTRLLVL.

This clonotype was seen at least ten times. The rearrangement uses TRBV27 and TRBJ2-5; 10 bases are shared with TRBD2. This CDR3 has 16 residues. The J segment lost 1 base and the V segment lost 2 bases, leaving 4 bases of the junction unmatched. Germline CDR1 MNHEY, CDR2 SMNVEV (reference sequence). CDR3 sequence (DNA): TGTGCCAGCAGTTTAAAAGGACTAGCGGTCCAAGAGACCCAGTACTTC. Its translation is CASSLKGLAVQETQYF.

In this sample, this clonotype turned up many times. CDR3 nucleotide sequence: TGTGCCAGCAGTTTTGAGGGAAAACTGTTTTTT. It codes for CASSFEGKLFF. This chain connects TRBV12-3 or TRBV12-4 to TRBJ1-4; D gene uncertain. This CDR3 contains 11 residues. The V and J ends lost 3 bases and 10 bases respectively, with 6 bases between them.

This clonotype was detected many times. This CDR3 reads CASSYSRLVLETQYF. In nucleotides, the CDR3 is TGTGCCAGCAGTTACTCGAGGCTGGTGCTGGAGACCCAGTACTTC. The V and J genes are TRBV6-5 and TRBJ2-5, with D unresolved. CDR1 and CDR2 from the germline V gene are MNHEY and SVGAGI. The V and J ends lost 0 bases and 5 bases respectively, with 13 bases between them. This CDR3 has 15 amino acids.

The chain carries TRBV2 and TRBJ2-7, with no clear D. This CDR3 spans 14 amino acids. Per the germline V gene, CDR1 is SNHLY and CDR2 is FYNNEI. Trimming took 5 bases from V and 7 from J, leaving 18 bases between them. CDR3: CASSSSGPWSEQYF. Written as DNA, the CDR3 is TGTGCCAGCAGTTCCTCCGGGCCTTGGAGTGAGCAGTACTTC.

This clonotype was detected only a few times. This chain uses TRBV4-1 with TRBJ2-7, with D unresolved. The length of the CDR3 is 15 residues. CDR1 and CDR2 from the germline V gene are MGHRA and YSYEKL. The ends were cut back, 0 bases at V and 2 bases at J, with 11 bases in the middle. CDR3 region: CASSQESDPAYEQYF. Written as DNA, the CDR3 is TGCGCCAGCAGCCAAGAAAGCGACCCTGCCTACGAGCAGTACTTC.

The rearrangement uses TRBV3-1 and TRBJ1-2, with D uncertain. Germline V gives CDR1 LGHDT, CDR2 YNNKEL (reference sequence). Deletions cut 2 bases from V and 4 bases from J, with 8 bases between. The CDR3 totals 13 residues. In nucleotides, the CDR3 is TGTGCCAGCAGCCAAAGGGCAACCTATGGCTACACCTTC. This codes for CASSQRATYGYTF.

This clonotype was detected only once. The CDR3 DNA is TGTGCCAGCAGCGCGGGGACAGGGGAAGGCAATGAGCAGTTCTTC. Its protein product is CASSAGTGEGNEQFF. The chain employs TRBV11-2 and TRBJ2-1; 10 bases align to TRBD1. Germline V CDR1 and CDR2: SGHAT, FQNNGV. The CDR3 totals 15 residues. The junction had 7 bases not matched to a gene; V was cut back by 5 bases and J by 6 bases.

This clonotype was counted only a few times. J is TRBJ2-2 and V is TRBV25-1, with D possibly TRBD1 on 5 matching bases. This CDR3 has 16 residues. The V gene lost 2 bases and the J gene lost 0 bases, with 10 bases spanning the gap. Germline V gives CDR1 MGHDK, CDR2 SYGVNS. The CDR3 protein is CASSEGVTANTGELFF. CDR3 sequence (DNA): TGTGCCAGCAGTGAAGGAGTGACAGCGAACACCGGGGAGCTGTTTTTT.

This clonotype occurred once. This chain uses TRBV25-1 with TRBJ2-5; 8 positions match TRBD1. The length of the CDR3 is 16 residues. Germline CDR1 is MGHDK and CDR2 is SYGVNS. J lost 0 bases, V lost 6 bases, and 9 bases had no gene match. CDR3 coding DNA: TGTGCCAGCAGGGGCGACAGGGGATTGGACCAAGAGACCCAGTACTTC. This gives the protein CASRGDRGLDQETQYF.

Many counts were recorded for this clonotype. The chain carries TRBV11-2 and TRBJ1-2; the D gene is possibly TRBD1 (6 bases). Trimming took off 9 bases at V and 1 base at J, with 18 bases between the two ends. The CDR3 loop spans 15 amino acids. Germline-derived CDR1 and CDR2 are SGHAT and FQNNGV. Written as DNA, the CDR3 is TGTGCCAGTCGGCTGGGACAATCCCTTAACTATGGCTACACCTTC. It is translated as CASRLGQSLNYGYTF.

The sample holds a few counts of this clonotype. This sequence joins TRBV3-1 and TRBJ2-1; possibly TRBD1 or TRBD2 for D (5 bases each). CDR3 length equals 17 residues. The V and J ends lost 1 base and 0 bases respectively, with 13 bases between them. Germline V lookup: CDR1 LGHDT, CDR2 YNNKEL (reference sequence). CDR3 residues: CASSQVPSGPSYNEQFF. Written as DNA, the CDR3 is TGTGCCAGCAGCCAAGTACCGTCGGGGCCCTCCTACAATGAGCAGTTCTTC.

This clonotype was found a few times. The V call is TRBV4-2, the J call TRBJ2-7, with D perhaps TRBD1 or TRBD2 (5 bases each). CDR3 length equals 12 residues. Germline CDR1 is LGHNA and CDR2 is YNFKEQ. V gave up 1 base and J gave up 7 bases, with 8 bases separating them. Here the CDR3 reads CASSQVGVEQYF. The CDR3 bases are TGTGCCAGCAGCCAAGTGGGGGTAGAGCAGTACTTC.

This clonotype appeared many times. The CDR3 DNA sequence: TGTGCCAGCAGCCCGCAGACTAGCGGGAGATATGAGCAGTTCTTC. Translation gives CASSPQTSGRYEQFF. The chain couples TRBV11-2 to TRBJ2-1; 12 bases align to TRBD2. J gave up 8 bases and V 5 bases, and 7 bases lay outside the gene matches. From germline, CDR1 is SGHAT and CDR2 FQNNGV. The length of the CDR3 is 15 residues.

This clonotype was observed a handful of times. CDR3 protein: CASRTQGRLSAGTEAFF. The CDR3 DNA sequence: TGTGCCAGCAGAACACAGGGGCGGCTGTCGGCCGGCACTGAAGCTTTCTTT. This chain links TRBV6-1 with TRBJ1-1; 7 bases line up with TRBD1. With 6 bases clipped from V and 4 bases from J, the junction kept 17 bases outside the gene matches. There are 17 residues in the CDR3. Germline values: CDR1 MNHNS, CDR2 SASEGT.

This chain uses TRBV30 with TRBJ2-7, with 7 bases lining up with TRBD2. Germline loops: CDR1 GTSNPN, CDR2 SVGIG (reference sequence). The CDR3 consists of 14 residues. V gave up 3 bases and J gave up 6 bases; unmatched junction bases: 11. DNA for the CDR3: TGTGCCTGGAGAACATTGGAGCGGGGAGTCGAGCAGTACTTC. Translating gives CAWRTLERGVEQYF.

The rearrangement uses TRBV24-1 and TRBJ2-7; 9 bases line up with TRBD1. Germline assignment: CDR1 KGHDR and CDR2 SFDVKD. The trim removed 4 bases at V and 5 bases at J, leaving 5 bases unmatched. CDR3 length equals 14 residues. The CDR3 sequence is CATSDTTGGNEQYF. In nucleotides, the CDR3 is TGTGCCACCAGTGACACTACAGGGGGCAACGAGCAGTACTTC.